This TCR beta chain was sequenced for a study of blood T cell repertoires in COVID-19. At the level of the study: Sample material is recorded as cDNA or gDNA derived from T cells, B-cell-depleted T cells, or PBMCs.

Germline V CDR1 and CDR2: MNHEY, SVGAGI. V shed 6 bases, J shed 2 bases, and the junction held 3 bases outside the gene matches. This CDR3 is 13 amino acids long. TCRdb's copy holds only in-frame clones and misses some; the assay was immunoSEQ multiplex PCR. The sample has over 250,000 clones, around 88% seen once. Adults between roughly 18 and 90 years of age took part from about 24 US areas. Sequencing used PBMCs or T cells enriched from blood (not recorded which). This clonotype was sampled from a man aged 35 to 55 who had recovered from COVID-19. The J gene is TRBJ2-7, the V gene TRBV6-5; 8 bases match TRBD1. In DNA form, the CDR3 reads TGTGCCAGCAGACCGGGACAGGCCTACGAGCAGTACTTC. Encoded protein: CASRPGQAYEQYF.